The T cell receptor beta chain described here comes from a study of shared clonotypes between healthy human individuals. In replicate PCRs of unsorted PBMC, about 0.3 ug DNA, about 31,000 T cell genomes, was used. The repertoire was sequenced with immunoSEQ multiplex PCR; TCRdb's copy has only in-frame clones and lacks some. The repertoire includes fewer than 550,000 clones, almost 80% of them detected once, and around 13% sits in the top ten. General observations from the study: Blood was the only sampled material, and tissue repertoires likely differ. Genetic and exposure-history diversity was limited by the small donor number.

The CDR3 loop spans 13 amino acids. The V and J ends lost 8 bases and 6 bases respectively, with 16 bases between them. CDR1 and CDR2 (germline): LNHDA, SQIVND (reference sequence). This clone showed up just a few times. Antigen unknown. The J gene is TRBJ1-1, the V gene TRBV19; D might be TRBD1 (6 bases). Sequencing used PBMCs. The receptor was isolated from a woman aged 40 to 50 in good health. Some clones in this sample may be carry-over from other donors' samples. The CDR3 DNA sequence: TGTGCCAGTCGGAACCAGGGGATCGCTGAAGCTTTCTTT. This sequence encodes CASRNQGIAEAFF.